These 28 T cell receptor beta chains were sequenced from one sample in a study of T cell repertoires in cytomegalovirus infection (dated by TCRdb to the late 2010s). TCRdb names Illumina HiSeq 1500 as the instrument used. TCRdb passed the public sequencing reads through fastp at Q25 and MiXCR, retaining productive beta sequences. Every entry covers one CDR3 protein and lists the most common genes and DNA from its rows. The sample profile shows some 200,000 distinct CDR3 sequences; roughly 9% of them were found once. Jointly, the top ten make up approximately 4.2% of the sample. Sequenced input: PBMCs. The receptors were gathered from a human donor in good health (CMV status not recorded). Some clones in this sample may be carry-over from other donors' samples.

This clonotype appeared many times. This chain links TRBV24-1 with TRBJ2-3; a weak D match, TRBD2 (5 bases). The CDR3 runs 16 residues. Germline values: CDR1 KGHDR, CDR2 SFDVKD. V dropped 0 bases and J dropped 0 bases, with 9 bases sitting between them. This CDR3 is CATSDLLGGSTDTQYF. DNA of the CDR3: TGTGCCACCAGTGATTTGCTGGGCGGGAGCACAGATACGCAGTATTTT.

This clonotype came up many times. CDR3 loop: CASSLIPGQGTDTQYF. CDR3 nucleotides: TGTGCCAGCAGTTTGATCCCGGGACAGGGGACAGATACGCAGTATTTT. The genes are TRBV28 and TRBJ2-3; 10 nucleotides align to TRBD1. CDR1 MDHEN and CDR2 SYDVKM come from the germline V gene. The CDR3 has 16 amino acids. The trim removed 3 bases at V and 3 bases at J, leaving 6 bases unmatched.

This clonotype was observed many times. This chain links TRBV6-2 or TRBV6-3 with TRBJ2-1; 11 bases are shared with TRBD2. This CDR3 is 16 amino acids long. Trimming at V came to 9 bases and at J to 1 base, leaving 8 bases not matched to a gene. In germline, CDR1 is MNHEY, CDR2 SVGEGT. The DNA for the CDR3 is TGTGCCAGTCAGCTCACTAGCGGGAGATCCTACAATGAGCAGTTCTTC. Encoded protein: CASQLTSGRSYNEQFF.

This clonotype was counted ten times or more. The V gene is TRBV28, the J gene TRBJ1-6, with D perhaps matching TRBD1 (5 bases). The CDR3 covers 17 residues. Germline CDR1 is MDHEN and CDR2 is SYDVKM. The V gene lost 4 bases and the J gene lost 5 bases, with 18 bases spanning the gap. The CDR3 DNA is TGTGCCAGCAGTTCCCCGGGTGGGGCTAACAATAATTCACCCCTCCACTTT. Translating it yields CASSSPGGANNNSPLHF. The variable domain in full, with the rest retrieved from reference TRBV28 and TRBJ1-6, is DVKVTQSSRYLVKRTGEKVFLECVQDMDHENMFWYRQDPGLGLRLIYFSYDVKMKEKGDIPEGYSVSREKKERFSLILESASTNQTSMYLCASSSPGGANNNSPLHFGNGTRLTVT.

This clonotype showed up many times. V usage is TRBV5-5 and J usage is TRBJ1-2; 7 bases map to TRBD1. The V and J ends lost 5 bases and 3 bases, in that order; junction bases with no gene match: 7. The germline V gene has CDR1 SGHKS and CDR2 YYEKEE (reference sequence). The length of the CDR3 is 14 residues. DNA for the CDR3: TGTGCCAGCAGAGAGAGGGGGCGCGACTATGGCTACACCTTC. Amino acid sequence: CASRERGRDYGYTF.

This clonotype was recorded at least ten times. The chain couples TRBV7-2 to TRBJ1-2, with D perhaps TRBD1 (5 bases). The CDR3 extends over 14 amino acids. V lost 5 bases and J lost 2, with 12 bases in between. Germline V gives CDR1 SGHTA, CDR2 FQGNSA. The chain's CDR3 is CASSTGAGNYGYTF. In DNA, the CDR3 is TGTGCCAGCAGCACCGGGGCAGGAAACTATGGCTACACCTTC.

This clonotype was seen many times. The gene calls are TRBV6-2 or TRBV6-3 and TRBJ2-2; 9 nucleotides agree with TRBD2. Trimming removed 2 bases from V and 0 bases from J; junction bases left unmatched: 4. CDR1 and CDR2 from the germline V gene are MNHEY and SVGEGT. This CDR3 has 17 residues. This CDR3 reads CASSYTSSGANTGELFF. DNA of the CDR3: TGTGCCAGCAGTTACACCTCTAGCGGGGCGAACACCGGGGAGCTGTTTTTT.

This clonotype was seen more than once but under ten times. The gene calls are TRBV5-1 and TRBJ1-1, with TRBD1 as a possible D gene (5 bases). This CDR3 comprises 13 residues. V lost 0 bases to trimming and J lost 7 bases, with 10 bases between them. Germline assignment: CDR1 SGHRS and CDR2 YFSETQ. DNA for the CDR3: TGCGCCAGCAGCTTGGATGGGGGACTTGAAGCTTTCTTT. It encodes CASSLDGGLEAFF.

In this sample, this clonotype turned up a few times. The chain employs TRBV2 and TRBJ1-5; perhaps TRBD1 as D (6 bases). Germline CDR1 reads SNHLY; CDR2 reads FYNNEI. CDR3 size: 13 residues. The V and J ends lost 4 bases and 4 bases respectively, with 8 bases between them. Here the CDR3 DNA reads TGTGCCAGCAGTGGGACAGTAAATCAGCCCCAGCATTTT. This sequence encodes CASSGTVNQPQHF.

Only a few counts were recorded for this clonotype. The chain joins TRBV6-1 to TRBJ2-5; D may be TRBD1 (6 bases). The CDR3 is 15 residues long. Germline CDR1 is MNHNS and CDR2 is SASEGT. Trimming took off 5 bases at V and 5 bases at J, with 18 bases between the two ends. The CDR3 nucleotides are TGTGCCAGCAGTCGCGGTTATGGGGGCTCGGAGACCCAGTACTTC. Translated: CASSRGYGGSETQYF.

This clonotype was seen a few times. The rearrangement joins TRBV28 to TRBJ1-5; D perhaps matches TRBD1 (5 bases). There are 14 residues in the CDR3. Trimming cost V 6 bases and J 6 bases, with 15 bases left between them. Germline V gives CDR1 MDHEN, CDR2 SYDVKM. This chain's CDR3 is CASSAPAGFQPQHF. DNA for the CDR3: TGTGCCAGCAGCGCACCAGCAGGGTTTCAGCCCCAGCATTTT.

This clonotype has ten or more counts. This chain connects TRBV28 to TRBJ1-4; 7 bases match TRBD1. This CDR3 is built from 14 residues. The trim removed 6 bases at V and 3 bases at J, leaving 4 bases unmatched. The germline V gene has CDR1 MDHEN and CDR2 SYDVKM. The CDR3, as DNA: TGTGCCAGCAGACCGAGGGGGCCTAATGAAAAACTGTTTTTT. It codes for CASRPRGPNEKLFF.

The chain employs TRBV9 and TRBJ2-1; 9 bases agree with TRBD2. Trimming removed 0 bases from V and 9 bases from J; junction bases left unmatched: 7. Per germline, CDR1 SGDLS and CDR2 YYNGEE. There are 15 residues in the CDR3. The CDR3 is CASSVAASGIGEQFF. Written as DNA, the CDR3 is TGTGCCAGCAGCGTAGCCGCTAGCGGGATTGGTGAGCAGTTCTTC.

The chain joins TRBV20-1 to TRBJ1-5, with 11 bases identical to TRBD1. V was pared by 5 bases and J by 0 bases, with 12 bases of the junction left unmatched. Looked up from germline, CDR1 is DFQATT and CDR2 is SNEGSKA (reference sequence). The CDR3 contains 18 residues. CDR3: CSAVTIRDRGGSNQPQHF. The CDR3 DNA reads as TGCAGTGCTGTGACAATCCGGGACAGGGGGGGTAGCAATCAGCCCCAGCATTTT.

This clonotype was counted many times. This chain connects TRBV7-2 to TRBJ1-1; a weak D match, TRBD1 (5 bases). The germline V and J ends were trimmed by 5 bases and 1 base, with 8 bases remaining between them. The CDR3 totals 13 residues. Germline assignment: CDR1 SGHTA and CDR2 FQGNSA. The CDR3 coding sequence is TGTGCCAGCAGCCGCAGGGCGAACACTGAAGCTTTCTTT. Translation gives CASSRRANTEAFF.

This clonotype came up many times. CDR3 DNA sequence: TGTGCCAGCAGCATACACAGCGCCCAAGAGACCCAGTACTTC. Its protein product is CASSIHSAQETQYF. The chain is built from TRBV11-1 and TRBJ2-5; the D is unclear. CDR3 length: 14 amino acids. Germline-derived CDR1 and CDR2 are SGHAT and FQDESV (reference sequence). With 5 bases removed from V and 1 base from J, the gap between germline ends came to 11 bases.

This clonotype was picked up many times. In DNA, the CDR3 is TGTGCCAGCAACCCGGGACAGGGCTCCTACGAGCAGTACTTC. This codes for CASNPGQGSYEQYF. The chain carries TRBV7-8 and TRBJ2-7; TRBD1 matches 9 bases. The junction had 4 bases not matched to a gene; V was cut back by 7 bases and J by 0 bases. Germline V lookup: CDR1 SGHVS, CDR2 FQNEAQ. CDR3 size: 14 residues.

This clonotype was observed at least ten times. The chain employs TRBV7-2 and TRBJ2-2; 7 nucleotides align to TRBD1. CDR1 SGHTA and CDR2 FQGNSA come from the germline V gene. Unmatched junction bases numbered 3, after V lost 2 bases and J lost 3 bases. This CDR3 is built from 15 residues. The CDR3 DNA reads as TGTGCCAGCAGCTTATGGGACAGTGACACCGGGGAGCTGTTTTTT. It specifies CASSLWDSDTGELFF.

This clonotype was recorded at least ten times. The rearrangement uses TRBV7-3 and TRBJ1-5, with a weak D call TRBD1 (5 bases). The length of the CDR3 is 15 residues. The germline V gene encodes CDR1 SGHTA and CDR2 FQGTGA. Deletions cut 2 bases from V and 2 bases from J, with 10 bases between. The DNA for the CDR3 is TGTGCCAGCAGCTTAGTTCGCAGGGGCAATCAGCCCCAGCATTTT. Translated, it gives CASSLVRRGNQPQHF.

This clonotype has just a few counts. CDR3 nucleotides: TGTGCCAGCAGCCCTCCGACAGGGATGAACACTGAAGCTTTCTTT. Its translation is CASSPPTGMNTEAFF. The chain combines TRBV7-9 with TRBJ1-1; 7 bases are shared with TRBD1. In germline, CDR1 is SEHNR, CDR2 FQNEAQ (reference sequence). The CDR3 contains 15 residues. Trimming removed 5 bases from V and 0 bases from J; junction bases left unmatched: 6.

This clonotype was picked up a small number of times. The CDR3 bases are TGTGCCAGCAGTGGTAGGGGGACAGGGGGCGAGGAAAAACTGTTTTTT. Translation gives CASSGRGTGGEEKLFF. V is TRBV28 and J is TRBJ1-4; 12 bases line up with TRBD1. The CDR3 has 16 amino acids. The V gene end was trimmed by 5 bases and the J gene end by 8 bases; junction bases not matched to a gene: 9. CDR1 and CDR2 from the germline V gene are MDHEN and SYDVKM.

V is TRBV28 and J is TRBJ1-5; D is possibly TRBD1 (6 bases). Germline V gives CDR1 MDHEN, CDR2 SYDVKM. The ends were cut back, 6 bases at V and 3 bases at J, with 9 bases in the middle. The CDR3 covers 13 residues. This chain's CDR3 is CASRRQVNQPQHF. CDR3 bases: TGTGCCAGCAGACGACAGGTCAATCAGCCCCAGCATTTT.

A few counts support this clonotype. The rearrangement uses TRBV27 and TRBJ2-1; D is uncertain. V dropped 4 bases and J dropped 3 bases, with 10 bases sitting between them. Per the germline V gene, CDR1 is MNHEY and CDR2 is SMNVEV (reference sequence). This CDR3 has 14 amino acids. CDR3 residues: CASSYENLYNEQFF. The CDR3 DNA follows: TGTGCCAGCAGTTATGAGAACCTCTACAATGAGCAGTTCTTC.

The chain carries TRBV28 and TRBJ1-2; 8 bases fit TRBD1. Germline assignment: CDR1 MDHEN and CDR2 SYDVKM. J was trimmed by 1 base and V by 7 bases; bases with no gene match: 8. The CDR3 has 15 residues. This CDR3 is CASTDRGDLNYGYTF. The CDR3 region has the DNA TGTGCCAGCACCGACAGGGGTGACCTTAACTATGGCTACACCTTC.

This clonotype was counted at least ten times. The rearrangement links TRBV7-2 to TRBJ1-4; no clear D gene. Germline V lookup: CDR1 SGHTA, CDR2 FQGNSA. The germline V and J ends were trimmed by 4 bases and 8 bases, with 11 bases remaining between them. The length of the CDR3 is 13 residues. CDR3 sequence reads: CASSSRSGEKLFF. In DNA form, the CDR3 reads TGTGCCAGCAGCTCGCGCTCCGGCGAAAAACTGTTTTTT. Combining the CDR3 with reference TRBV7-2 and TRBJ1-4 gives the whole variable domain GAGVSQSPSNKVTEKGKDVELRCDPISGHTALYWYRQSLGQGLEFLIYFQGNSAPDKSGLPSDRFSAERTGGSVSTLTIQRTQQEDSAVYLCASSSRSGEKLFFGSGTQLSVL.

Here the CDR3 DNA reads TGCGCCAGCAGCCAAGATTCGGGGAGCGGGAGTCTCGGTGAGCAGTTCTTC. It is translated as CASSQDSGSGSLGEQFF. The rearrangement joins TRBV4-3 to TRBJ2-1; TRBD2 agrees at 8 bases. Germline-derived CDR1 and CDR2 are LGHNA and YSLEER. The CDR3 is 17 residues long. V lost 0 bases, J lost 9 bases, and 13 bases stayed unmatched.

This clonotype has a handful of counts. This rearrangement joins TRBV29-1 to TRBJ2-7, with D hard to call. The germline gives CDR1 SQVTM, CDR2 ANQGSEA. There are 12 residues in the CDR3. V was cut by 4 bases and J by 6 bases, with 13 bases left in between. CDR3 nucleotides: TGCAGCGTTGGCCAGGACGGGCCCGAGCAGTACTTC. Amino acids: CSVGQDGPEQYF.

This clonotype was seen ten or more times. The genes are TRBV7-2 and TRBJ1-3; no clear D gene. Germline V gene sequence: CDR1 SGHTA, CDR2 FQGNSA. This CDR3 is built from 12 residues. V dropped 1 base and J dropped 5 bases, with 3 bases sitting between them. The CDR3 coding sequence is TGTGCCAGCAGCTTAGGTCGAAACACCATATATTTT. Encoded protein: CASSLGRNTIYF.